This passage covers 8 T cell receptor beta chains from one sample sequenced in a study of blood T cell repertoires in COVID-19. Repertoires were generated with immunoSEQ multiplex PCR, while TCRdb's copy carries only in-frame clones and drops some. This sample carries 140,000 to 150,000 clones, 88% of them seen once, and the ten largest clones take less than 2%. The source material was peripheral blood. The receptor set was obtained from a woman between 50 and 59 years old with acute or convalescent COVID-19.

This rearrangement joins TRBV7-9 to TRBJ2-7; maybe TRBD2 (5 bases). The CDR3 has 12 residues. V lost 4 bases and J lost 3, with 7 bases in between. CDR1 is SEHNR and CDR2 is FQNEAQ in the germline V gene (reference sequence). The CDR3 protein is CASSSGFYEQYF. The DNA of the CDR3 is TGTGCCAGCAGCTCGGGGTTCTACGAGCAGTACTTC.

This chain links TRBV6-5 with TRBJ1-3; tentative D call: TRBD1 (6 bases). V gave up 10 bases and J gave up 4 bases, with 17 bases separating them. This CDR3 is built from 14 residues. Germline values: CDR1 MNHEY, CDR2 SVGAGI. CDR3: CAIGRGSTGNTIYF. In DNA, the CDR3 is TGTGCCATCGGTAGGGGGTCGACCGGAAACACCATATATTTT.

The chain joins TRBV7-8 to TRBJ2-7; 7 nucleotides match TRBD1. Looked up from germline, CDR1 is SGHVS and CDR2 is FQNEAQ. The J segment lost 5 bases and the V segment lost 4 bases, leaving 8 bases of the junction unmatched. This CDR3 comprises 14 residues. The CDR3 sequence is CASSSNSGGNEQYF. The CDR3 region has the DNA TGTGCCAGCAGCTCTAACTCAGGGGGTAACGAGCAGTACTTC.

The rearrangement uses TRBV28 and TRBJ1-1, with D possibly matching TRBD1 (6 bases). The CDR3 contains 14 residues. With 4 bases removed from V and 0 bases from J, the gap between germline ends came to 9 bases. The germline CDR1 and CDR2 sequences are MDHEN and SYDVKM. In nucleotides, the CDR3 is TGTGCCAGCAGTTCAGGGGTGATGAACACTGAAGCTTTCTTT. Its protein product is CASSSGVMNTEAFF.

The rearrangement uses TRBV6-5 and TRBJ1-1, with D perhaps matching TRBD1 (6 bases). Deletions cut 5 bases from V and 8 bases from J, with 21 bases between. The germline gives CDR1 MNHEY, CDR2 SVGAGI. CDR3 length: 15 amino acids. The CDR3 sequence: CASSLGQTYVQEAFF. The CDR3 DNA reads TGTGCCAGCAGTCTAGGACAGACCTACGTTCAAGAAGCTTTCTTT.

The DNA for the CDR3 is TGTGCCAGCAGCTCGCGGGACAGGGGGGATGAAAAACTGTTTTTT. It is translated as CASSSRDRGDEKLFF. The V call is TRBV5-6, the J call TRBJ1-4; TRBD1 matches 11 bases. The CDR3 sequence is 15 residues long. CDR1 SGHDT and CDR2 YYEEEE come from the germline V gene. V shed 3 bases and J 6 bases; nucleotides not matched to a gene: 4.

This chain connects TRBV6-1 to TRBJ2-5; TRBD2 matches 9 bases. Trimming at V came to 3 bases and at J to 5 bases, leaving 10 bases not matched to a gene. The CDR3 runs to 16 residues. Germline loops: CDR1 MNHNS, CDR2 SASEGT. CDR3 sequence: CASSEIAGEVSETQYF. CDR3 nucleotide sequence: TGTGCCAGCAGTGAGATAGCGGGGGAGGTTTCGGAGACCCAGTACTTC.

The rearrangement links TRBV30 to TRBJ2-1, with a possible D match to TRBD2 (5 bases). Trimming took off 3 bases at V and 4 bases at J, with 10 bases between the two ends. This CDR3 is built from 13 residues. CDR1 and CDR2 (germline): GTSNPN, SVGIG (reference sequence). In nucleotides, the CDR3 is TGTGCCTGGAGGCGGGCCATGTACAATGAGCAGTTCTTC. As protein: CAWRRAMYNEQFF. Filled out from reference TRBV30 and TRBJ2-1, the complete variable domain reads SQTIHQWPATLVQPVGSPLSLECTVEGTSNPNLYWYRQAAGRGLQLLFYSVGIGQISSEVPQNLSASRPQDRQFILSSKKLLLSDSGFYLCAWRRAMYNEQFFGPGTRLTVL.